The clone carrying this T cell receptor (beta chain) was seen repeatedly, ten times or more. Its target is unknown. The sample comes from a study of identical twins. Unique molecular identifiers were present on the cDNA, and a universal primer site came from template switching. Each CDR3 protein gets one entry after TCRdb re-called the 5' RACE reads with MiXCR. Among 300,000 to 400,000 distinct CDR3 sequences listed, roughly 9% were seen once. General study results and limits: Modeled out-of-frame TCR alpha sharing in monozygotic twins fell below observed levels. Cord blood's abundant beta clonotypes had fewer insertions, unlike memory repertoires. Partial confounding of zero-insertion analyses by invariant MAIT and iNKT cells was possible.

Germline CDR1 is SGHAT and CDR2 is FQNNGV. Trimming cost V 1 base and J 0 bases; bases outside gene matches: 3. This CDR3 region has 18 residues. The receptor comes from a woman between 50 and 59 years old in good health. This chain links TRBV11-2 with TRBJ2-1; 13 bases match TRBD2. Material for sequencing was naive T cells sorted from blood. For the CDR3, the DNA is TGTGCCAGCAGCTTAGGGACTAGCGGGAGCTTCTCCTACAATGAGCAGTTCTTC. This encodes CASSLGTSGSFSYNEQFF.